A selection of T cell receptor beta chains follows, all from one sample in a study of blood T cell repertoires in COVID-19. The table came from immunoSEQ multiplex PCR; TCRdb's copy has only in-frame clones and leaves some out. The profile shows a few hundred thousand clones, around four fifths of them singletons. The sample was peripheral blood. The origin of the receptors is a woman between 45 and 60 years old with acute or convalescent COVID-19. Each CDR3 is given with its conserved first and last residue. D genes are given only for firm matches. Clone size is stated in some rows and not others, as once, few, many or a class when expanded.

v_gene	abundance	j_gene	d_gene	CDR3aa	CDR3nt
TRBV5-1	few	TRBJ2-5	TRBD2	CASRGLAGPETQYF	TGCGCCAGCAGAGGACTAGCGGGGCCAGAGACCCAGTACTTC
TRBV5-8	NA	TRBJ1-2	TRBD1	CASSARQGIGDGYTF	TGTGCCAGCAGCGCGCGACAGGGAATCGGGGATGGCTACACCTTC
TRBV7-8	NA	TRBJ2-3	NA	CASSPQGSSQYF	TGTGCCAGCAGCCCCCAGGGGAGTTCGCAGTATTTT
TRBV7-2	NA	TRBJ2-5	TRBD1	CASSLQTGGSETQYF	TGTGCCAGCAGCTTACAAACAGGGGGGTCTGAGACCCAGTACTTC
TRBV6-5	NA	TRBJ2-3	NA	CASSYSHLRSNTQYF	TGTGCCAGCAGTTACAGTCACTTGCGTTCGAATACGCAGTATTTT
TRBV6-5	NA	TRBJ1-3	NA	CASRRQPENTIYF	TGTGCCAGCAGGAGACAGCCCGAAAACACCATATATTTT
TRBV3-1/TRBV3-2	NA	TRBJ2-3	NA	CASSRRTDTQYF	TGTGCCAGCAGTCGTCGGACAGATACGCAGTATTTT
TRBV7-6	NA	TRBJ1-6	NA	CASSLSGYNSPLHF	TGTGCCAGCAGCCTTAGCGGGTATAATTCACCCCTCCACTTT
TRBV10-3	NA	TRBJ2-1	TRBD2	CATTGTSGSREQFF	TGTGCCACTACCGGGACTAGCGGGAGTAGGGAGCAGTTCTTC
TRBV6-5	NA	TRBJ2-5	TRBD2	CASRTPLAGDTQYF	TGTGCCAGTCGCACCCCGCTAGCGGGCGATACCCAGTACTTC
TRBV7-9	NA	TRBJ2-1	TRBD2	CATQDLAGGANEQFF	TGTGCCACCCAAGACTTAGCGGGAGGGGCCAATGAGCAGTTCTTC
TRBV10-1	NA	TRBJ1-2	NA	CASSQDRNYGYTF	TGCGCCAGCAGTCAAGACAGGAACTATGGCTACACCTTC
TRBV18	NA	TRBJ1-4	NA	CASSLVGAFNEKLFF	TGTGCCAGCTCACTCGTAGGAGCATTTAATGAAAAACTGTTTTTT
TRBV6-5	NA	TRBJ2-1	NA	CASGRSDEQFF	TGTGCCAGCGGGCGTTCCGATGAGCAGTTCTTC
TRBV7-9	NA	TRBJ1-4	TRBD1	CASSAPGQVEKLFF	TGTGCCAGCAGCGCGCCGGGACAGGTTGAAAAACTGTTTTTT
TRBV25-1	NA	TRBJ1-2	NA	CASSEYGSYYGYTF	TGTGCCAGCAGTGAATATGGGAGCTACTATGGCTACACCTTC
TRBV2	NA	TRBJ1-6	NA	CASSPGGAGFNSPLHF	TGTGCCAGCAGTCCCGGGGGGGCAGGGTTTAATTCACCCCTCCACTTT
TRBV7-2	NA	TRBJ2-3	TRBD2	CASSLGGREKSTDTQYF	TGTGCCAGCAGCTTAGGAGGGCGGGAGAAGAGCACAGATACGCAGTATTTT
TRBV24-1	NA	TRBJ1-2	TRBD1	CATSDSRQGHGYTF	TGTGCCACCAGTGATTCAAGACAGGGTCATGGCTACACCTTC
TRBV3-1/TRBV3-2	NA	TRBJ2-7	TRBD1	CASSQATGVYEQYF	TGTGCCAGCAGCCAAGCGACAGGGGTCTACGAGCAGTACTTC
TRBV6-6	once	TRBJ2-2	TRBD1	CASSRDRGFGELFF	TGTGCCAGCAGCCGGGACAGGGGGTTCGGGGAGCTGTTTTTT
TRBV5-1	NA	TRBJ1-6	TRBD1	CASSFSGTGNSPLHF	TGCGCCAGCAGCTTTTCCGGGACAGGAAATTCACCCCTCCACTTT
TRBV7-9	NA	TRBJ1-1	TRBD1	CASSKGTGQNTEAFF	TGTGCCAGCAGCAAAGGGACAGGGCAGAACACTGAAGCTTTCTTT
TRBV30	NA	TRBJ2-7	TRBD2	CAWSVPGGWYEQYF	TGTGCCTGGAGTGTACCGGGAGGCTGGTACGAGCAGTACTTC